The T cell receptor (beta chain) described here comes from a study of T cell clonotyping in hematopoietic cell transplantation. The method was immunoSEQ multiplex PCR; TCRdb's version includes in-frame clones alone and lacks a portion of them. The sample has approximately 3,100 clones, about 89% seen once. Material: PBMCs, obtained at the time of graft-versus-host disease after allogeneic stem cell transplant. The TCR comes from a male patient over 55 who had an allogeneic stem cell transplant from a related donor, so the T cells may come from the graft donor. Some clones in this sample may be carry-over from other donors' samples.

The DNA for the CDR3 is TGTGCCAGTAGCTTGGAACTCCAGCGGGCGAACAATGAGCAGTTCTTC. Translated, it gives CASSLELQRANNEQFF. V is TRBV19 and J is TRBJ2-1, with D possibly matching TRBD2 (6 bases). In germline, CDR1 is LNHDA, CDR2 SQIVND (reference sequence). Trimming pared 6 bases from V and 5 bases from J, leaving 20 bases between. The CDR3 length is 16 residues.